The rows below give T cell receptor beta chains drawn from one sample of a study of OX40 agonist ivuxolimab in advanced cancers. Sequencing used immunoSEQ multiplex PCR; TCRdb keeps in-frame clones, though not all of them. The sample holds tens of thousands of clones, roughly four fifths seen once. The sequencing used CD4+ or CD8+ T cells sorted from blood, collected in a trial of the OX40 agonist ivuxolimab. The receptor set was obtained from an adult with an advanced solid tumor such as melanoma, head and neck, liver or kidney cancer. The CDR3 runs from the conserved cysteine through the conserved F or W. D genes are given only for firm matches. Size is omitted from some rows. Given values are once, few, many or a class for expanded clones.

size | J | D | V | CDR3 | DNA
. | TRBJ1-2 | . | TRBV29-1 | CSAPGSGANYGYTF | TGCTCGGCCCCGGGATCGGGAGCTAACTATGGCTACACCTTC
. | TRBJ1-4 | . | TRBV7-9 | CASSLAQGPRNEKLFF | TGTGCCAGCAGCTTAGCGCAGGGACCGAGGAATGAAAAACTGTTTTTT
. | TRBJ1-5 | . | TRBV25-1 | CASSDGGSNQPQHF | TGTGCCAGCAGTGATGGGGGGAGCAATCAGCCCCAGCATTTT
. | TRBJ1-1 | TRBD1 | TRBV2 | CASRGTGSWEAFF | TGTGCCAGCAGAGGGACAGGGTCGTGGGAAGCTTTCTTT
. | TRBJ1-5 | . | TRBV7-9 | CASSLGAGDQPQHF | TGTGCCAGCAGCTTAGGGGCAGGGGATCAGCCCCAGCATTTT
. | TRBJ1-2 | TRBD1 | TRBV28 | CASSSGQGHGYTF | TGTGCCAGCAGCTCCGGACAGGGACATGGCTACACCTTC
. | TRBJ1-2 | TRBD1 | TRBV4-1 | CASSQGGQGGGYTF | TGCGCCAGCAGCCAAGGGGGACAGGGCGGCGGCTACACCTTC
many | TRBJ2-5 | . | TRBV12-5 | CASGLLGEEETQYF | TGTGCTAGTGGTTTGTTAGGGGAGGAAGAGACCCAGTACTTC
. | TRBJ1-1 | . | TRBV29-1 | CSVEDPGLQGVNTEAFF | TGCAGCGTTGAAGATCCCGGGCTCCAGGGCGTGAACACTGAAGCTTTCTTT
. | TRBJ2-5 | TRBD1 | TRBV9 | CASSVGDSQETQYF | TGTGCCAGCAGCGTAGGGGACAGTCAAGAGACCCAGTACTTC
. | TRBJ2-3 | . | TRBV5-8 | CASRIDTQYF | TGTGCCAGCAGAATAGATACGCAGTATTTT
. | TRBJ2-7 | . | TRBV27 | CASSPLDRIEYEQYF | TGTGCCAGCAGTCCCCTTGACAGGATAGAATACGAGCAGTACTTC
few | TRBJ1-1 | TRBD1 | TRBV19 | CASRDRELATEAFF | TGTGCCAGCCGGGACAGGGAGTTGGCCACTGAAGCTTTCTTT
. | TRBJ2-7 | . | TRBV11-1 | CASSEVGTTYEQYF | TGTGCCAGCAGCGAAGTCGGGACCACCTACGAGCAGTACTTC
. | TRBJ1-2 | . | TRBV10-3 | CAITGHPNYGYTF | TGTGCCATCACCGGACATCCTAACTATGGCTACACCTTC
. | TRBJ2-1 | . | TRBV6-9 | CASSRVTGLASSYNEQFF | TGTGCCAGCAGTCGAGTTACAGGGCTCGCCAGCTCCTACAATGAGCAGTTCTTC
. | TRBJ2-7 | TRBD2 | TRBV7-2 | CASSPGLAGPYEQYF | TGTGCCAGCAGCCCGGGACTAGCGGGTCCCTACGAGCAGTACTTC
. | TRBJ2-4 | TRBD2 | TRBV7-9 | CASSPVLAVHMNF | TGTGCCAGCAGCCCCGTCCTAGCGGTACATATGAACTTC
. | TRBJ2-1 | . | TRBV7-3 | CASSLPDGEEQFF | TGTGCCAGCAGCTTACCGGATGGGGAGGAGCAGTTCTTC
. | TRBJ2-7 | . | TRBV6-5 | CASSYGHAAYEQYF | TGTGCCAGCAGTTACGGACACGCGGCCTACGAGCAGTACTTC
. | TRBJ2-5 | . | TRBV15 | CATSSDPGGHQETQYF | TGTGCCACCAGCAGCGACCCCGGGGGGCACCAAGAGACCCAGTACTTC
few | TRBJ1-6 | . | TRBV5-4 | CASSRDGNSPLHF | TGTGCCAGCAGCAGGGACGGCAATTCACCCCTCCACTTT
. | TRBJ2-1 | . | TRBV28 | CASSPGFYNEQFF | TGTGCCAGCAGTCCTGGGTTCTACAATGAGCAGTTCTTC
. | TRBJ1-5 | TRBD1 | TRBV19 | CASSRDSGQLNQPQHF | TGTGCCAGTAGTAGAGACTCGGGACAGCTCAATCAGCCCCAGCATTTT
. | TRBJ2-3 | TRBD1 | TRBV28 | CASSLGPGGTQYF | TGTGCCAGCAGTTTGGGACCAGGGGGTACGCAGTATTTT
. | TRBJ2-3 | TRBD1 | TRBV29-1 | CSVRDRAGADTQYF | TGCAGCGTTCGGGACAGGGCTGGGGCAGATACGCAGTATTTT
. | TRBJ2-3 | . | TRBV29-1 | CSVAGRADTQYF | TGCAGCGTTGCGGGAAGGGCAGATACGCAGTATTTT
medium-sized | TRBJ2-1 | . | TRBV6-4 | CASSDSGGPYNEQFF | TGTGCCAGCAGTGACTCGGGGGGGCCCTACAATGAGCAGTTCTTC
. | TRBJ2-3 | TRBD2 | TRBV10-2 | CASSEGAGGTDTQYF | TGCGCCAGCAGTGAGGGGGCGGGAGGCACAGATACGCAGTATTTT
. | TRBJ1-5 | . | TRBV9 | CASSVGSNQPQHF | TGTGCCAGCAGCGTAGGGAGCAATCAGCCCCAGCATTTT
. | TRBJ1-2 | . | TRBV11-2 | CASSLFTPLGGNGYTF | TGTGCCAGCAGCTTATTTACCCCCCTTGGGGGGAACGGCTACACCTTC
. | TRBJ2-1 | . | TRBV6-5 | CASSLREVRYNEQFF | TGTGCCAGCAGTCTCAGGGAAGTTAGGTACAATGAGCAGTTCTTC
once | TRBJ2-7 | TRBD1 | TRBV6-1 | CASSATGELEQYF | TGTGCCAGCAGTGCGACAGGGGAACTCGAGCAGTACTTC
. | TRBJ2-2 | . | TRBV11-3 | CASSPGRSNTGELFF | TGTGCCAGCAGCCCAGGCCGGTCTAACACCGGGGAGCTGTTTTTT
. | TRBJ2-7 | . | TRBV29-1 | CSVAGAPSLYEQYF | TGCAGCGTTGCCGGTGCCCCTAGCCTCTACGAGCAGTACTTC
. | TRBJ2-1 | TRBD1 | TRBV9 | CASTRRDRVNEQFF | TGTGCCAGCACCCGCCGGGACAGGGTCAATGAGCAGTTCTTC
. | TRBJ1-2 | . | TRBV4-1 | CASSQDYGWGSYGYTF | TGCGCCAGCAGCCAAGATTATGGATGGGGATCTTATGGCTACACCTTC
few | TRBJ2-1 | TRBD2 | TRBV27 | CASSLRTSGSYEQFF | TGTGCCAGCAGTTTAAGGACTAGCGGGAGCTATGAGCAGTTCTTC
. | TRBJ2-7 | . | TRBV7-9 | CASSWTAEAYEQYF | TGTGCCAGCAGCTGGACGGCCGAAGCTTACGAGCAGTACTTC
. | TRBJ2-7 | TRBD2 | TRBV27 | CASSSVAGGPGPYEQYF | TGTGCCAGCAGTTCGGTAGCGGGAGGGCCGGGACCCTACGAGCAGTACTTC
. | TRBJ2-7 | TRBD1 | TRBV12-5 | CASGLGQGVEQYF | TGTGCTAGTGGTTTGGGACAGGGTGTCGAGCAGTACTTC
. | TRBJ2-1 | TRBD2 | TRBV7-2 | CASSYDMPSGSAGEQFF | TGTGCCAGCAGCTACGACATGCCTAGCGGGAGTGCGGGTGAACAGTTCTTC
. | TRBJ2-7 | . | TRBV21-1 | CASSSTGKRLVYEQYF | TGTGCCAGCAGCTCAACAGGGAAGAGGTTGGTTTACGAGCAGTACTTC
. | TRBJ2-2 | . | TRBV7-7 | CASSDETGAAGELFF | TGTGCTAGCAGCGATGAGACGGGGGCGGCCGGGGAGCTGTTTTTT
. | TRBJ1-5 | . | TRBV7-7 | CASSLSESEPQHF | TGTGCTAGCAGCTTATCGGAATCCGAGCCCCAGCATTTT
. | TRBJ1-1 | . | TRBV6-1 | CASSEVPSMNTEAFF | TGTGCCAGCAGTGAGGTCCCCTCAATGAACACTGAAGCTTTCTTT
. | TRBJ2-1 | TRBD1 | TRBV6-9 | CASSHTIRDRSNNEQFF | TGTGCCAGCAGCCACACAATTCGGGACAGGTCTAACAATGAGCAGTTCTTC
. | TRBJ2-1 | . | TRBV13 | CASTRGDNEQFF | TGTGCCAGCACCCGAGGGGACAATGAGCAGTTCTTC
. | TRBJ1-1 | . | TRBV14 | CASSLQAKTEAFF | TGTGCCAGCAGCCTGCAGGCAAAAACTGAAGCTTTCTTT
. | TRBJ2-7 | TRBD2 | TRBV11-3 | CAGSRRVAGATDEQYF | TGTGCCGGCAGCCGCCGAGTAGCGGGGGCCACGGACGAGCAGTACTTC
. | TRBJ2-7 | . | TRBV5-4 | CASSPRQDNSYEQYF | TGTGCCAGCAGCCCCCGCCAGGACAACTCCTACGAGCAGTACTTC
. | TRBJ1-1 | TRBD1 | TRBV7-9 | CASSALGQGNPEAFF | TGTGCCAGCAGCGCTCTGGGACAGGGGAATCCTGAAGCTTTCTTT
. | TRBJ2-7 | TRBD1 | TRBV27 | CASSEDRGRPYEQYF | TGTGCCAGCAGTGAGGACAGGGGGCGCCCCTACGAGCAGTACTTC
. | TRBJ2-1 | . | TRBV7-8 | CASIPTEGLYNEQFF | TGTGCCAGCATCCCCACGGAAGGACTCTACAATGAGCAGTTCTTC
. | TRBJ2-3 | . | TRBV6-5 | CASSYGYGADTQYF | TGTGCCAGCAGTTACGGTTATGGCGCAGATACGCAGTATTTT
. | TRBJ2-5 | TRBD2 | TRBV5-6 | CASSLVALAGETQYF | TGTGCCAGCAGCTTGGTGGCGCTAGCGGGAGAGACCCAGTACTTC
. | TRBJ1-1 | . | TRBV5-4 | CASSLPGNQEAFF | TGTGCCAGCAGCTTGCCCGGTAACCAAGAAGCTTTCTTT